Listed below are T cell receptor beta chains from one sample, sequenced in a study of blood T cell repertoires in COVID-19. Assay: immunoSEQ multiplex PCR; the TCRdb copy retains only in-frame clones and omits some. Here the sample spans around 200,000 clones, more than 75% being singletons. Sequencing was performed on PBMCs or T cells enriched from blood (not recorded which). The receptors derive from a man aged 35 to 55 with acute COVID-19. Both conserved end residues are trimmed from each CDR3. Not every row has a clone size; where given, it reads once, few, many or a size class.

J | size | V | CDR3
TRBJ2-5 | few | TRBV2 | ASVYVETQY
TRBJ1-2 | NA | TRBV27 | ASSYSLGQLYGYT
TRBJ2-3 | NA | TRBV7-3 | ASSFGLAGLTDTQY
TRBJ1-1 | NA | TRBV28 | ASSLIMVGGRTTEAF
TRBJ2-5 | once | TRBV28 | ASSAGRGREETQY
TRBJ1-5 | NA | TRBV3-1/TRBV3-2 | ASSQSGGESQH
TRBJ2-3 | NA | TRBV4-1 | ASSHRGGAPTDTQY
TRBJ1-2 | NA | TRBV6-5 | ASGDPGLNYGYT
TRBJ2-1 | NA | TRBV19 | ASNDWGGYNEQF
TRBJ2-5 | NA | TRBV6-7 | ASSYKLAGSETQY
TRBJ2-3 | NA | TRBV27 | ASSPLAHSTDTQY
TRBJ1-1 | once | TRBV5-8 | ASSFPGVTEAF
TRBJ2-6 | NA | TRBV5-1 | ASSSYSSGANVLT
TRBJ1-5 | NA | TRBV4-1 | ASSQVPGDQPQH
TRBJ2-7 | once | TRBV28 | ASGISGVSYEQY
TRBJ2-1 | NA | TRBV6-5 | ASSPTAMLGQF
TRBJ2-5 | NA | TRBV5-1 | ASSSFGGEEETQY
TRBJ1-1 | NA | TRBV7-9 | ASTTSGHKNTEAF
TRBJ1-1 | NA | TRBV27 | ASRPGGVAEAF
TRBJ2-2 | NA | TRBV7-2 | ASSWGGISTGELF
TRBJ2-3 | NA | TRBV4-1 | ASSQGAGQGADTQY
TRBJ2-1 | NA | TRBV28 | ASSETGLAGLGEQF
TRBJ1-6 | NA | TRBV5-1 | ASSFEGAYSPLH
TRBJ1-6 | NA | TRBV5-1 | ASRADGAYNSPLH
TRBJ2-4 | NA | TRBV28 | ATKKKLASIQY
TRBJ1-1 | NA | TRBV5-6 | ASSLVDRENTEAF
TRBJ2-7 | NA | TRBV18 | ASSQDRFPISYEQY
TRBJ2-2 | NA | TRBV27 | ASSLLPPTGELF
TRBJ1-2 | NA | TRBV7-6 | ASSFAGAYGYT
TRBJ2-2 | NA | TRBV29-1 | SARGGQGPTGELF
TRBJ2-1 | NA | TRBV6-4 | ASSVSLGSGAGNEQF
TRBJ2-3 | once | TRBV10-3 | AISGQGRDGTQY
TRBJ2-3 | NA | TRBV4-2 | ASSQTPGLAGEYTQY
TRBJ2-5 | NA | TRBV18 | ASSPGEGTQY
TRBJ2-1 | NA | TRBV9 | ASSVAREPYNEQF
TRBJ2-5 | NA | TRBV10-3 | AISDQETQY
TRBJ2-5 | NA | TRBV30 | AWRLAGGVETQY
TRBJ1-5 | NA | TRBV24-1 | ATSVGQGLQPQH
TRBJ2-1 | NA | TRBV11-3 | ASSLGRDRYNEQF
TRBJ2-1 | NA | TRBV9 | ASRGTGRRNEQF
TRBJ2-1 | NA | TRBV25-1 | ASSGGWNRGRTWNEQF
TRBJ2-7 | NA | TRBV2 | ASSVLAGGNEQY
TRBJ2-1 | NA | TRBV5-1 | ASSLSGTSGIGNEQF
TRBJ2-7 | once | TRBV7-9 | ASIEGASPYYEQY
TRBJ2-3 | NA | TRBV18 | ASSPRIGDFSTDTQY
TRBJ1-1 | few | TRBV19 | ASSMVAGTEAF
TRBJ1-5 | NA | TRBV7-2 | ASSSDRFQPQH
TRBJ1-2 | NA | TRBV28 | ASSLNGQAHYGYT
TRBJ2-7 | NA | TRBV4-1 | ASSQGGLAGDEQY
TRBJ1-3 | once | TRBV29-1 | SVGGQRTGNTIY
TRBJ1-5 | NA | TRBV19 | ASRRTGEVQPQH
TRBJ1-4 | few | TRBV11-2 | ASSLMGQPNEKLF